A single sample is the source of the 21 T cell receptor beta chains below, sequenced in a study of naive and memory T cell subsets. Two oligonucleotides, mixed equimolar, formed the beta constant-region primer covering TRBC1 and TRBC2. TCRdb reanalysed the UMI-ligation and nested PCR reads using MiXCR and keeps one entry per CDR3 protein. Of about 90,000 distinct CDR3 sequences detected, 6% to 7.5% appear once; the ten largest clones hold around 1.7%. The material sequenced was central memory CD4+ T cells from blood. These receptors were obtained from a human donor in good health.

This clonotype was observed at least ten times. The V and J genes are TRBV19 and TRBJ2-2; D is unclear. Germline loops: CDR1 LNHDA, CDR2 SQIVND (reference sequence). The V and J ends lost 5 bases and 3 bases respectively, with 13 bases between them. The CDR3 totals 15 residues. For the CDR3, the DNA is TGTGCCAGTAGTGCAACGGGCCGCTACACCGGGGAGCTGTTTTTT. It is translated as CASSATGRYTGELFF.

This clonotype was recorded once. The rearrangement joins TRBV15 to TRBJ2-7; weak D call: TRBD1 (5 bases). V gave up 0 bases and J gave up 3 bases, with 12 bases separating them. This CDR3 comprises 15 residues. Looked up from germline, CDR1 is LNHNV and CDR2 is YYDKDF (reference sequence). The CDR3 sequence is CATSRESRVGYEQYF. CDR3 sequence (DNA): TGTGCCACCAGCAGAGAATCCAGGGTGGGCTACGAGCAGTACTTC.

This clonotype has more than one count but fewer than ten. This chain connects TRBV29-1 to TRBJ1-2; D remains ambiguous. Per germline, CDR1 SQVTM and CDR2 ANQGSEA. V gave up 7 bases and J gave up 12 bases, with 24 bases separating them. The CDR3 extends over 13 amino acids. CDR3: CSAEEPPTGRNTF. Written as DNA, the CDR3 is TGCAGCGCCGAAGAACCCCCGACCGGTCGGAACACCTTC.

There are many counts of this clonotype. This chain connects TRBV7-2 to TRBJ2-1; TRBD2 matches at 10 bases. V lost 8 bases and J lost 8; bases outside the gene matches: 12. Germline CDR1 reads SGHTA; CDR2 reads FQGNSA. This CDR3 has 15 residues. The CDR3: CASVPEIAGGHEQFF. DNA of the CDR3: TGTGCCAGCGTACCTGAGATAGCGGGAGGCCATGAGCAGTTCTTC. Full variable domain (rest looked up from reference TRBV7-2 and TRBJ2-1): GAGVSQSPSNKVTEKGKDVELRCDPISGHTALYWYRQSLGQGLEFLIYFQGNSAPDKSGLPSDRFSAERTGGSVSTLTIQRTQQEDSAVYLCASVPEIAGGHEQFFGPGTRLTVL.

The table lists this clonotype with many counts. This chain connects TRBV7-2 to TRBJ2-7, with TRBD2 as a possible D gene (7 bases). This CDR3 spans 14 amino acids. V was trimmed by 2 bases and J by 4 bases, leaving 12 bases between them. Germline V gives CDR1 SGHTA, CDR2 FQGNSA. This chain's CDR3 is CASSLNGGPYEQYF. The CDR3 DNA reads TGTGCCAGCAGCTTAAACGGGGGGCCGTACGAGCAGTACTTC.

With regard to this clonotype: A read error may be the cause here, since a much bigger clone is one base away. This chain uses TRBV5-6 with TRBJ1-1; D unresolved. The germline CDR1 and CDR2 sequences are SGHDT and YYEEEE. The CDR3 loop spans 16 amino acids. V was shortened by 2 bases and J by 1 base, with 15 bases between the two germline ends. The CDR3 here is CASSFVRGLPNTEAFF. The DNA for the CDR3 is TGTGCCAGCAGCTTTGTTCGAGGGCTGCCGAACACTGAAGCTTTCTTT. The whole variable domain, remainder taken from reference TRBV5-6 and TRBJ1-1, is DAGVTQSPTHLIKTRGQQVTLRCSPKSGHDTVSWYQQALGQGPQFIFQYYEEEERQRGNFPDRFSGHQFPNYSSELNVNALLLGDSALYLCASSFVRGLPNTEAFFGQGTRLTVV.

The chain joins TRBV7-2 to TRBJ2-1; no clear D gene. The CDR3 length is 15 residues. V was pared by 5 bases and J by 7 bases, with 18 bases between. Germline-derived CDR1 and CDR2 are SGHTA and FQGNSA. CDR3 protein: CASSPNEVASNEQFF. CDR3 nucleotide sequence: TGTGCCAGCAGCCCAAACGAGGTTGCCTCGAATGAGCAGTTCTTC.

This clonotype was seen ten or more times. The chain recombines TRBV20-1 with TRBJ1-1; D might be TRBD1 (6 bases). Germline V CDR1 and CDR2: DFQATT, SNEGSKA (reference sequence). Trimming took off 6 bases at V and 12 bases at J, with 17 bases between the two ends. The CDR3 spans 11 residues. The CDR3 coding sequence is TGCAGTGCCAGCCCCGGGGGCATGCCTTTCTTT. Protein product: CSASPGGMPFF.

This clonotype was detected many times. The gene calls are TRBV5-1 and TRBJ2-3; the D gene is possibly TRBD1 (6 bases). The V gene lost 5 bases and the J gene lost 2 bases, with 15 bases spanning the gap. Germline values: CDR1 SGHRS, CDR2 YFSETQ. The CDR3 has 15 residues. The CDR3 nucleotides read TGCGCCAGCAGGGAAGACGGACAGCTCACAGATACGCAGTATTTT. It encodes CASREDGQLTDTQYF.

The genes are TRBV20-1 and TRBJ2-5, with 7 bases aligning to TRBD1. Germline CDR1 is DFQATT and CDR2 is SNEGSKA (reference sequence). The junction had 1 base not matched to a gene; V was cut back by 4 bases and J by 2 bases. The CDR3 loop spans 12 amino acids. The CDR3 region has the DNA TGCAGTGCTACGGGACAGCAAGAGACCCAGTACTTC. Protein: CSATGQQETQYF.

V is TRBV5-4 and J is TRBJ1-1; no clear D gene. This CDR3 spans 13 amino acids. Germline CDR1 reads SGHNT; CDR2 reads YYREEE (reference sequence). Between the trimmed V and J ends, which lost 4 bases and 5 bases, there was a span of 12 bases. The CDR3, as DNA: TGTGCCAGCAGCCTACGGTCGGGTACTGAAGCTTTCTTT. Amino acid sequence: CASSLRSGTEAFF.

This clonotype was seen repeatedly, ten times or more. The chain links TRBV24-1 to TRBJ1-2; unclear D gene. Germline-derived CDR1 and CDR2 are KGHDR and SFDVKD. With 5 bases removed from V and 5 bases from J, the gap between germline ends came to 8 bases. This CDR3 has 12 residues. The CDR3, as DNA: TGTGCCACCAGTGCCGGGGAGTATGGCTACACCTTC. Translated: CATSAGEYGYTF.

This clonotype was counted only a few times. The rearrangement joins TRBV5-1 to TRBJ2-1, with 7 bases aligning to TRBD1. The V gene end was trimmed by 2 bases and the J gene end by 6 bases; junction bases not matched to a gene: 23. The CDR3 extends over 20 amino acids. The germline V gene encodes CDR1 SGHRS and CDR2 YFSETQ. The CDR3, as DNA: TGCGCCAGCAGCTTAACTTTGAAGGACAGGTTTTTATCACTACCCAATGAGCAGTTCTTC. Its protein product is CASSLTLKDRFLSLPNEQFF.

This clonotype showed up just a few times. This chain links TRBV28 with TRBJ2-6, with a weak D call TRBD1 (5 bases). The CDR3 has 18 amino acids. Trimming removed 3 bases from V and 0 bases from J, with 15 bases in between. In germline, CDR1 is MDHEN, CDR2 SYDVKM. The DNA of the CDR3 is TGTGCCAGCAGTTTGGGTCTCCCTGGGGCCTCTGGGGCCAACGTCCTGACTTTC. It yields the protein CASSLGLPGASGANVLTF.

This clonotype was seen a few times. The chain couples TRBV29-1 to TRBJ2-1; 7 positions agree with TRBD1. V lost 7 bases and J lost 5; bases outside the gene matches: 2. The germline V gene encodes CDR1 SQVTM and CDR2 ANQGSEA. CDR3 length: 11 residues. The CDR3 sequence is CSGGTDNEQFF. The CDR3, as DNA: TGCAGCGGGGGGACAGACAATGAGCAGTTCTTC.

This clonotype has a count of ten or more. This chain links TRBV19 with TRBJ2-7; D not certain. This CDR3 has 13 amino acids. The germline V and J ends were trimmed by 7 bases and 3 bases, with 13 bases remaining between them. Germline V gene sequence: CDR1 LNHDA, CDR2 SQIVND (reference sequence). CDR3 sequence: CASTPSSYYEQYF. CDR3 nucleotides: TGTGCCAGTACCCCCTCCTCCTACTACGAGCAGTACTTC. The entire variable domain, with the rest obtained from reference TRBV19 and TRBJ2-7, is as follows: DGGITQSPKYLFRKEGQNVTLSCEQNLNHDAMYWYRQDPGQGLRLIYYSQIVNDFQKGDIAEGYSVSREKKESFPLTVTSAQKNPTAFYLCASTPSSYYEQYFGPGTRLTVT.

This rearrangement joins TRBV12-5 to TRBJ2-2, with 11 bases identical to TRBD2. The CDR3 has 20 amino acids. Germline V gene data show CDR1 as LGHNT and CDR2 as FRNRAP. The trim removed 7 bases at V and 5 bases at J, leaving 21 bases unmatched. This chain's CDR3 is CASATSSVFGGLAATGELFF. The CDR3, as DNA: TGTGCTAGTGCAACGTCTTCCGTATTCGGGGGACTAGCGGCTACCGGGGAGCTGTTTTTT.

The chain links TRBV10-3 to TRBJ2-7, with D tentatively TRBD1 (7 bases). V was clipped by 2 bases and J by 1 base, with 15 bases between them. Germline lookup yields CDR1 ENHRY and CDR2 SYGVKD. This CDR3 has 16 residues. In DNA form, the CDR3 reads TGTGCCATCAGTGAGCTAACGACAGGGAGGTCCTACGAGCAGTACTTC. It translates to CAISELTTGRSYEQYF.

This clonotype was counted between two and nine times. The genes are TRBV15 and TRBJ2-6; D gene uncertain. CDR3 length: 15 residues. Trimming took off 7 bases at V and 0 bases at J, with 10 bases between the two ends. The V gene's germline CDR1 is LNHNV and CDR2 YYDKDF (reference sequence). The CDR3 reads CATTDLGSGANVLTF. In DNA form, the CDR3 reads TGTGCCACCACCGACCTGGGCTCTGGGGCCAACGTCCTGACTTTC. Looking up the rest from reference TRBV15 and TRBJ2-6 gives the full variable domain: DAMVIQNPRYQVTQFGKPVTLSCSQTLNHNVMYWYQQKSSQAPKLLFHYYDKDFNNEADTPDNFQSRRPNTSFCFLDIRSPGLGDTAMYLCATTDLGSGANVLTFGAGSRLTVL.

Many counts were recorded for this clonotype. CDR3 residues: CASSLAGTGKYGYTF. The DNA of the CDR3 is TGTGCCAGCAGCTTAGCCGGGACAGGGAAGTATGGCTACACCTTC. This rearrangement joins TRBV7-9 to TRBJ1-2, with 9 bases matching TRBD1. With V trimmed by 0 bases and J by 5 bases, 4 bases remained unmatched. The CDR3 runs to 15 residues. CDR1 is SEHNR, CDR2 FQNEAQ, per germline (reference sequence).

This clonotype was observed at least ten times. The rearrangement links TRBV10-3 to TRBJ2-3; D perhaps matches TRBD2 (5 bases). Trimming shortened V by 4 bases and J by 4 bases, and 9 bases separated the two germline ends. CDR1 ENHRY and CDR2 SYGVKD come from the germline V gene. This CDR3 is built from 13 residues. Written as DNA, the CDR3 is TGTGCCATCAGTGGGCCGGGATCAGATACGCAGTATTTT. This codes for CAISGPGSDTQYF.